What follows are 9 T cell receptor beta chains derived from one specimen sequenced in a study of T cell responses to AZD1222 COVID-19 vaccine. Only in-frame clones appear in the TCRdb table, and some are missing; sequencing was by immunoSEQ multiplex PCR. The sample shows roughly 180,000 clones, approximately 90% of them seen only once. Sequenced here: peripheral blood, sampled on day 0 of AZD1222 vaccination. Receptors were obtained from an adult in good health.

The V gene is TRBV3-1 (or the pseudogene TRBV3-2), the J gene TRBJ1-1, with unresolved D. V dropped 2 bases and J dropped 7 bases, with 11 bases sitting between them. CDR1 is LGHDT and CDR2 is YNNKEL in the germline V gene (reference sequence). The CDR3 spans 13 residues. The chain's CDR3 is CASSQSFSDEAFF. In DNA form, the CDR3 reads TGTGCCAGCAGCCAATCATTTTCAGATGAAGCTTTCTTT.

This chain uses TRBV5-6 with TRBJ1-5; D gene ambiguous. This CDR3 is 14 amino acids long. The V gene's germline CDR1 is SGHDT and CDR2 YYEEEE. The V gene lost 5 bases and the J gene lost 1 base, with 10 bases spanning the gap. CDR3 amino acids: CASRSGGSNQPQHF. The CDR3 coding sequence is TGTGCCAGCAGATCGGGTGGGAGCAATCAGCCCCAGCATTTT.

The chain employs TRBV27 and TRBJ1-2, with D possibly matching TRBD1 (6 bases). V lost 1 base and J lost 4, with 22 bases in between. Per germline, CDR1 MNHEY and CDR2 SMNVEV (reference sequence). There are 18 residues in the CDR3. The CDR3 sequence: CASSLLGPEAGVLYGYTF. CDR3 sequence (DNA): TGTGCCAGCAGTTTATTGGGCCCTGAGGCAGGGGTTCTCTATGGCTACACCTTC.

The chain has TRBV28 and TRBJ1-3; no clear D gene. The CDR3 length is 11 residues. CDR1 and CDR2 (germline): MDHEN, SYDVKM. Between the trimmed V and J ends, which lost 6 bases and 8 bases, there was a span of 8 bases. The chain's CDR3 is CASRGRDTIYF. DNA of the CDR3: TGTGCCAGCAGGGGGAGGGACACCATATATTTT.

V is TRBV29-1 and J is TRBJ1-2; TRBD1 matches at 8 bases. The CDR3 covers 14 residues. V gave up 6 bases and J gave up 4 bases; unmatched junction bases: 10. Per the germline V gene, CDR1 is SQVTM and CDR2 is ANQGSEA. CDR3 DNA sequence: TGCAGCGTGGAACGGGACAGGCAGGTCTATGGCTACACCTTC. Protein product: CSVERDRQVYGYTF.

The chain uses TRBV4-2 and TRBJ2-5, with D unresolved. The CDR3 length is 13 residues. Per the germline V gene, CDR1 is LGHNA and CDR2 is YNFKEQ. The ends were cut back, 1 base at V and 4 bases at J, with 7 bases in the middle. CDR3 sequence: CASSQGLGETQYF. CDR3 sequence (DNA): TGTGCCAGCAGCCAAGGTCTAGGAGAGACCCAGTACTTC.

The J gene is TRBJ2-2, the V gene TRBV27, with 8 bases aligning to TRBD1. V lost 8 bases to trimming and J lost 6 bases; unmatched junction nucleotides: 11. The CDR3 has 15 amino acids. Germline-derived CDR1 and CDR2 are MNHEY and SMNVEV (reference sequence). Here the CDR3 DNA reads TGTGCCAGCGGAGACAGGGGTGATTGGGCCGGGGAGCTGTTTTTT. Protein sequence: CASGDRGDWAGELFF.

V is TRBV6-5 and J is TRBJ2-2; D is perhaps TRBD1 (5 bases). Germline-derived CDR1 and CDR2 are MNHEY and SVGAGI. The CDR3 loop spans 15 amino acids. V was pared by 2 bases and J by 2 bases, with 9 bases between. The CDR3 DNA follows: TGTGCCAGCAGTTACCAAGGGGCTAACACCGGGGAGCTGTTTTTT. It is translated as CASSYQGANTGELFF.

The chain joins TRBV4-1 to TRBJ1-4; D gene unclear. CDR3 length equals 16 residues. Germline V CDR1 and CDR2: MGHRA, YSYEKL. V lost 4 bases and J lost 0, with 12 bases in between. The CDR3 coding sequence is TGCGCCAGCAGCCCCAAGGCGACGGCAACTAATGAAAAACTGTTTTTT. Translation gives CASSPKATATNEKLFF.